This TCR beta chain was profiled in a study of shared T cell receptors in the human thymus. The CDR3 runs to 23 residues. V was clipped by 2 bases and J by 0 bases, with 35 bases between them. Looked up from germline, CDR1 is SGHDN and CDR2 is FVKESK. Assay: immunoSEQ multiplex PCR; the TCRdb copy retains only in-frame clones and omits some. This table holds more than 550,000 clones, around 87% found once. This sample also appeared in a second study, on human thymus T cells. That source notes: The study used thymus tissue resected during corrective heart surgery.

The sample consisted of thymocytes. The clonotype was recovered from a boy younger than two with a congenital heart defect. This chain links TRBV14 with TRBJ2-7, with a tentative D call TRBD2 (5 bases). The CDR3 DNA is TGTGCCAGCAGCCAATCCGGGGATTACCGGCGTGGCTCCCGACGGGCCTTCTCCTACGAGCAGTACTTC. It yields the protein CASSQSGDYRRGSRRAFSYEQYF. Using reference TRBV14 and TRBJ2-7 for the parts outside the CDR3, the full variable domain is EAGVTQFPSHSVIEKGQTVTLRCDPISGHDNLYWYRRVMGKEIKFLLHFVKESKQDESGMPNNRFLAERTGGTYSTLKVQPAELEDSGVYFCASSQSGDYRRGSRRAFSYEQYFGPGTRLTVT.